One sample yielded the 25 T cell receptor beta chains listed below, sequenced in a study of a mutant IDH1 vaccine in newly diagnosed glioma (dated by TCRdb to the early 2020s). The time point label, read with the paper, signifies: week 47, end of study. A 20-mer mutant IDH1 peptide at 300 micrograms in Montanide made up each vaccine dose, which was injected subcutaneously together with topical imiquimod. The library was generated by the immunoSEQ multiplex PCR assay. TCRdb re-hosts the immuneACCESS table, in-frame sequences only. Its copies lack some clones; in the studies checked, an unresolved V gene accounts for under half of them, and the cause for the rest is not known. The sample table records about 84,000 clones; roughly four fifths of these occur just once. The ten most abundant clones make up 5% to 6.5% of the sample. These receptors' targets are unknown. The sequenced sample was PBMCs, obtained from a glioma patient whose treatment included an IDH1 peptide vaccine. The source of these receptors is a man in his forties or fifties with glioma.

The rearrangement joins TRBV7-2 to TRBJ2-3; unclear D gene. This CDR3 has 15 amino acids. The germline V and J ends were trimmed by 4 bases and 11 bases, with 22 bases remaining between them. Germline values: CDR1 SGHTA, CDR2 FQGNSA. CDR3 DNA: TGTGCCAGCAGCTCAGGACCGCGCCCCTATCCTGAGCAGTATTTT. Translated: CASSSGPRPYPEQYF.

The CDR3 coding sequence is TGTGCCAGCAGCCCTGGACAGGTCCCTCTCTCTGGGGCCAACGTCCTGACTTTC. Translation gives CASSPGQVPLSGANVLTF. V usage is TRBV11-2 and J usage is TRBJ2-6, with 7 nucleotides matching TRBD1. The CDR3 is 18 amino acids. The V and J ends lost 5 bases and 0 bases, in that order; junction bases with no gene match: 10. Germline assignment: CDR1 SGHAT and CDR2 FQNNGV.

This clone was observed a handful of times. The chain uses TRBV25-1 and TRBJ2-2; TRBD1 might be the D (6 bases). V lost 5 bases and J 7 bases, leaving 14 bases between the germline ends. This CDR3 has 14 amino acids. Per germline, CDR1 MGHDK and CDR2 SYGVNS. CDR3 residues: CASSPPGDHGELFF. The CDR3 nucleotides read TGTGCCAGCAGTCCCCCAGGGGATCACGGGGAGCTGTTTTTT.

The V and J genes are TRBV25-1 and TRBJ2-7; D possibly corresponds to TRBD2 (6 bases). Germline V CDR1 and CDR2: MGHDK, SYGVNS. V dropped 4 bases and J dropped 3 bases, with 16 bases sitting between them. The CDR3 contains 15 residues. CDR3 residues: CASSGSPSGDYEQYF. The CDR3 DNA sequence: TGTGCCAGCAGTGGCTCCCCCTCGGGGGACTACGAGCAGTACTTC.

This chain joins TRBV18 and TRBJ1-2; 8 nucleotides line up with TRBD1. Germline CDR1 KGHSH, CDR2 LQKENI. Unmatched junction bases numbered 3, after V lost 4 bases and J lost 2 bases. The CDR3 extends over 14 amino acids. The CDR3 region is CASSRDRSNYGYTF. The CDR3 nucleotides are TGTGCCAGCTCACGGGACAGGAGCAACTATGGCTACACCTTC.

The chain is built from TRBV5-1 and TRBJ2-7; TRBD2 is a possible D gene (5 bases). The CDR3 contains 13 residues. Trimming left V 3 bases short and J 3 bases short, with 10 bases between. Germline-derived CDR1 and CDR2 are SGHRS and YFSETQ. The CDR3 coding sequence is TGCGCCAGCAGCTCGGACGGAGGCTACGAGCAGTACTTC. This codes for CASSSDGGYEQYF.

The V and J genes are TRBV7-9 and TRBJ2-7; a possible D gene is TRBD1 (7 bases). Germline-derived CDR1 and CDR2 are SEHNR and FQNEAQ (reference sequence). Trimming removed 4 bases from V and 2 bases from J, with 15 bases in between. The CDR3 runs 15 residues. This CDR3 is CASSSPGGGTYEQYF. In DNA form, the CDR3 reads TGTGCCAGCAGCTCTCCAGGGGGAGGAACCTACGAGCAGTACTTC.

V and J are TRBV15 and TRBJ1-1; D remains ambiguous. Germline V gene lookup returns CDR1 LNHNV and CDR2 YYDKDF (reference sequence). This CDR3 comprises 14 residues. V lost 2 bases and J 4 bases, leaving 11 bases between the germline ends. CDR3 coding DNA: TGTGCCACCAGCAGAACAGCCGACGGCACTGAAGCTTTCTTT. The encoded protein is CATSRTADGTEAFF.

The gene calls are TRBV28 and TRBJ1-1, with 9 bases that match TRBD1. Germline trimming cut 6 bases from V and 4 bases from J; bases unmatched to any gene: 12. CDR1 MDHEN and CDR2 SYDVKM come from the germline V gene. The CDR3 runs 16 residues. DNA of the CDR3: TGTGCCAGCAGCGCAGAAACAGGGGGCAGGTTCACTGAAGCTTTCTTT. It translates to CASSAETGGRFTEAFF.

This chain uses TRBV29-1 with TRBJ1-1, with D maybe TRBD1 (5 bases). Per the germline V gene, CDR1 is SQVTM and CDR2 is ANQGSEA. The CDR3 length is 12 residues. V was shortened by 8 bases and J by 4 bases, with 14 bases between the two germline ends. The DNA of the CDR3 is TGCAGCTCCGGGGGTACGGGCACTGAAGCTTTCTTT. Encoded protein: CSSGGTGTEAFF. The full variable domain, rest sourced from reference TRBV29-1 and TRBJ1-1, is SAVISQKPSRDICQRGTSLTIQCQVDSQVTMMFWYRQQPGQSLTLIATANQGSEATYESGFVIDKFPISRPNLTFSTLTVSNMSPEDSSIYLCSSGGTGTEAFFGQGTRLTVV.

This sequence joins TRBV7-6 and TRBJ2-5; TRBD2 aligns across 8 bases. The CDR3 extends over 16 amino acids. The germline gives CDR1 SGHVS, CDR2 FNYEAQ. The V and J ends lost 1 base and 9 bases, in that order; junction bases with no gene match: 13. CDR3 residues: CASSLGAVAGPSAQYF. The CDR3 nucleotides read TGTGCCAGCAGCTTAGGAGCGGTAGCGGGACCTTCCGCCCAGTACTTC.

The chain's CDR3 is CASSRRTGASTDTQYF. DNA for the CDR3: TGTGCCAGTAGTAGACGGACAGGGGCCAGCACAGATACGCAGTATTTT. The chain has TRBV19 and TRBJ2-3; 9 nucleotides align to TRBD1. V shed 4 bases and J 0 bases; nucleotides not matched to a gene: 5. The germline gives CDR1 LNHDA, CDR2 SQIVND (reference sequence). The CDR3 has 16 residues.

The CDR3 DNA reads as TGTGCCAGCTCTCGCGGGATGGGGACAGATACGCAGTATTTT. Residues: CASSRGMGTDTQYF. This chain uses TRBV11-3 with TRBJ2-3, with a possible D match to TRBD2 (6 bases). There are 14 residues in the CDR3. Trimming cost V 8 bases and J 3 bases, with 15 bases left between them. Germline CDR1 and CDR2: SGHNT and YENEEA.

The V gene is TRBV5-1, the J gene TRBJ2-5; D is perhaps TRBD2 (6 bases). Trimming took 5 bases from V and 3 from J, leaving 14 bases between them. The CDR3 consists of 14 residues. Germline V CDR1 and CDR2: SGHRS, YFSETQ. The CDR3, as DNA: TGCGCCAGCAGACCTCGGACGGGAGAAGAGACCCAGTACTTC. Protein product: CASRPRTGEETQYF.

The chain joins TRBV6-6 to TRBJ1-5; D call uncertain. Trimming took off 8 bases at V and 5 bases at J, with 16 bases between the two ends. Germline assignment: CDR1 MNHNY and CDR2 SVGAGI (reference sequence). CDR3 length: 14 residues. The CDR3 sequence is CASGLEGMHQPQHF. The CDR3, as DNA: TGTGCCAGCGGGTTGGAGGGCATGCATCAGCCCCAGCATTTT.

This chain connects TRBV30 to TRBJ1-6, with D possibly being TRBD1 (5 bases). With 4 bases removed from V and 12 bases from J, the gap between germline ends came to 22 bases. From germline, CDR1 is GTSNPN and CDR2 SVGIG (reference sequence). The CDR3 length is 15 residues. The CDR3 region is CAWKKGGQGVLPLHF. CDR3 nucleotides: TGTGCCTGGAAGAAGGGAGGGCAGGGTGTTTTACCCCTCCACTTT. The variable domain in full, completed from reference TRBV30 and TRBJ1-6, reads SQTIHQWPATLVQPVGSPLSLECTVEGTSNPNLYWYRQAAGRGLQLLFYSVGIGQISSEVPQNLSASRPQDRQFILSSKKLLLSDSGFYLCAWKKGGQGVLPLHFGNGTRLTVT.

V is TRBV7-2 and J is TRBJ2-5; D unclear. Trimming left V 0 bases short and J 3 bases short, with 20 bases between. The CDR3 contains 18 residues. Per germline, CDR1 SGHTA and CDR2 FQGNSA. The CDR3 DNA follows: TGTGCCAGCAGCTTAGCGCCGACGCGAATCCGGTTGGAAGAGACCCAGTACTTC. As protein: CASSLAPTRIRLEETQYF.

The CDR3 loop reads CASRRDRGSGRYNSPLHF. In DNA, the CDR3 is TGTGCCAGCAGACGGGACAGGGGCAGCGGGCGGTATAATTCACCCCTCCACTTT. The chain uses TRBV27 and TRBJ1-6; the match to TRBD1 covers 10 bases. This CDR3 comprises 18 residues. Germline V gene sequence: CDR1 MNHEY, CDR2 SMNVEV (reference sequence). Trimming cost V 6 bases and J 4 bases; bases outside gene matches: 12.

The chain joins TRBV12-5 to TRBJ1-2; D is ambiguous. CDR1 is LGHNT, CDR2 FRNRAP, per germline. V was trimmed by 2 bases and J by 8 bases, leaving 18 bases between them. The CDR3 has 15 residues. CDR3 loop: CASGLNRDLHTGYTF. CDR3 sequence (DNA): TGTGCTAGTGGTTTGAACCGCGACCTTCATACCGGCTACACCTTC.

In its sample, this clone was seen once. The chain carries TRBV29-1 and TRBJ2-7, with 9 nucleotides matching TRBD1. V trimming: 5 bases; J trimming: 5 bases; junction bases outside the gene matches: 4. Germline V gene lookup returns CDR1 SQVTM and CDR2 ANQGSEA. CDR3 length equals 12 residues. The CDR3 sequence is CSVRQGVHEQYF. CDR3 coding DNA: TGCAGCGTTAGACAGGGGGTCCACGAGCAGTACTTC.

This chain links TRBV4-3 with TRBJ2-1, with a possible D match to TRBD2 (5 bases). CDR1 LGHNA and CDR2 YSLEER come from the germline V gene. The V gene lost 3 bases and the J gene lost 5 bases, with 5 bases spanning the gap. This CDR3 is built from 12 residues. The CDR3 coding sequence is TGCGCCAGCAGCCACGGGGACAATGAGCAGTTCTTC. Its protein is CASSHGDNEQFF.

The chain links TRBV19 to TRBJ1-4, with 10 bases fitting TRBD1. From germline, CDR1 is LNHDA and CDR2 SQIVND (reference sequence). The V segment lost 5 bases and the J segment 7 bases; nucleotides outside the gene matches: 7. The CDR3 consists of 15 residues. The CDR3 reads CASSAFRDRGEKLFF. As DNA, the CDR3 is TGTGCCAGTAGTGCGTTCCGGGACAGGGGTGAAAAACTGTTTTTT.

CDR3 sequence reads: CASRGADRLPSYEQYF. The CDR3 DNA reads TGTGCCAGCAGGGGCGCGGACAGGCTGCCCTCCTACGAGCAGTACTTC. V is TRBV2 and J is TRBJ2-7; 7 bases fit TRBD1. Per the germline V gene, CDR1 is SNHLY and CDR2 is FYNNEI. The CDR3 contains 16 residues. Losses at the gene ends were 6 bases for V and 0 bases for J; bases not matched to a gene: 11.

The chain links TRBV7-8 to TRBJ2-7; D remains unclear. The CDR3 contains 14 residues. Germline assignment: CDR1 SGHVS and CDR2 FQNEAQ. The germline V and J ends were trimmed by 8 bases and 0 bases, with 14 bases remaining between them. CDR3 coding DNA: TGTGCCAGCGCTGCTGGGTTACACTCCTACGAGCAGTACTTC. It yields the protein CASAAGLHSYEQYF.

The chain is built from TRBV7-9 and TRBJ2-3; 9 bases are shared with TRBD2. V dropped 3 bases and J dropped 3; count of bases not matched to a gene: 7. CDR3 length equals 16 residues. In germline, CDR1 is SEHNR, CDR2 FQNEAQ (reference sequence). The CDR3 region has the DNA TGTGCCAGCAGCTTGGCGGGGGGGCGACGAACAGATACGCAGTATTTT. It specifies CASSLAGGRRTDTQYF.